The clone carrying this TCR beta chain was recorded at least ten times. These data are taken from a study of T-cell reconstitution after alpha-beta-depleted transplantation in children. As it was prepared, the TCRbeta library received unique molecular identifiers. TCRdb reprocessed the PCR reads with MiXCR, giving one entry per CDR3 protein. The data show over 70,000 distinct CDR3 sequences, with 10% to 15% seen just once and approximately 14% held by the top ten. Germline V gene sequence: CDR1 SGHVS, CDR2 FQNEAQ. The CDR3 contains 18 residues. With 5 bases clipped from V and 0 bases from J, the junction kept 11 bases outside the gene matches.

The chain has TRBV7-8 and TRBJ2-1; TRBD1 matches 9 bases. The receptor was derived from a human donor who donated a stem cell graft to a child with inherited bone marrow failure. Sequencing used PBMCs from the stem cell graft donor, obtained from the stem cell graft. DNA of the CDR3: TGTGCCAGCAGCCCCGGACAGGGGTCCTTAAGCTCCTACAATGAGCAGTTCTTC. Protein product: CASSPGQGSLSSYNEQFF.